The rows below give T cell receptor beta chains drawn from one sample of a study of T cell changes during pregnancy in multiple sclerosis. Profiling relied on immunoSEQ multiplex PCR, and the TCRdb table lists in-frame clones only, not all of them. The repertoire holds some 97,000 clones, more than 90% seen once, with 1.2% in the top ten. This specimen was peripheral blood, taken in the second trimester of pregnancy. All receptors come from a female donor with multiple sclerosis, enrolled in a pregnancy study. The CDR3 runs from the conserved cysteine through the conserved F or W. Fields, in order: clone size, D gene, J gene, V gene, CDR3 protein, CDR3 DNA. D genes are given only for firm matches. Clone size appears in some rows only: once, few, many, or a class for an expanded clone.

clone_size: -; d_call: -; j_call: TRBJ2-7; v_call: TRBV19; cdr3_aa: CASSIGRDYEQYF; cdr3_nt: TGTGCCAGTAGTATAGGTCGAGACTACGAGCAGTACTTC
clone_size: -; d_call: TRBD1; j_call: TRBJ2-1; v_call: TRBV6-1; cdr3_aa: CASSVRGRYLDNEQFF; cdr3_nt: TGTGCCAGCAGTGTCAGGGGGCGATATCTAGACAATGAGCAGTTCTTC
clone_size: -; d_call: -; j_call: TRBJ2-7; v_call: TRBV5-6; cdr3_aa: CASSLRQTIIYEQYF; cdr3_nt: TGTGCCAGCAGCTTGAGACAGACGATAATCTACGAGCAGTACTTC
clone_size: -; d_call: TRBD1; j_call: TRBJ1-4; v_call: TRBV5-1; cdr3_aa: CASSLSGTGVEKLFF; cdr3_nt: TGCGCCAGCAGCTTGTCCGGGACAGGGGTTGAAAAACTGTTTTTT
clone_size: -; d_call: TRBD2; j_call: TRBJ2-1; v_call: TRBV2; cdr3_aa: CASSKVASGVPSSYNEQFF; cdr3_nt: TGTGCCAGCAGTAAGGTGGCTAGCGGAGTTCCGAGCTCCTACAATGAGCAGTTCTTC
clone_size: once; d_call: TRBD1; j_call: TRBJ1-2; v_call: TRBV10-3; cdr3_aa: CAISMEQGAVNYGYTF; cdr3_nt: TGTGCCATCAGCATGGAACAGGGGGCGGTTAACTATGGCTACACCTTC
clone_size: -; d_call: -; j_call: TRBJ1-1; v_call: TRBV19; cdr3_aa: CASSMLAENTEAFF; cdr3_nt: TGTGCCAGTAGTATGTTGGCAGAGAACACTGAAGCTTTCTTT
clone_size: -; d_call: TRBD1; j_call: TRBJ2-3; v_call: TRBV14; cdr3_aa: CASSQDLGQPQYF; cdr3_nt: TGTGCCAGCAGCCAAGACCTGGGACAGCCGCAGTATTTT
clone_size: -; d_call: -; j_call: TRBJ2-4; v_call: TRBV6-1; cdr3_aa: CASTEGGENIQYF; cdr3_nt: TGTGCCAGCACCGAAGGAGGGGAAAACATTCAGTACTTC
clone_size: -; d_call: TRBD2; j_call: TRBJ2-2; v_call: TRBV7-3; cdr3_aa: CASTFSGDTGELFF; cdr3_nt: TGTGCCAGCACTTTTAGCGGGGACACCGGGGAGCTGTTTTTT